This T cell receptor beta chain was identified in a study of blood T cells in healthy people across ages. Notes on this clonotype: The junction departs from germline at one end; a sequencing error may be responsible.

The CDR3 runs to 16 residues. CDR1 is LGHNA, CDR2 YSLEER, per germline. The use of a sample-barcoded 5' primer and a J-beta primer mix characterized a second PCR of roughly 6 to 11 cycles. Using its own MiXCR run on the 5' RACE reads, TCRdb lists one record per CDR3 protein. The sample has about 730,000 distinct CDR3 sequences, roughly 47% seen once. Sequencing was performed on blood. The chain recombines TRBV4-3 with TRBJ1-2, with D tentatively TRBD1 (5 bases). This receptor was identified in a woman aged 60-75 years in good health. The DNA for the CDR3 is TGCGCCAGCAGCCAAGCCTCCGGCGGGGGGAACTGTGGCTACACCTTC. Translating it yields CASSQASGGGNCGYTF.